This T cell receptor (beta chain) was observed in a study of Graves' ophthalmopathy and Graves' hyperthyroidism. Overall study: Specimen type is peripheral blood, obtained at initial diagnosis before any treatment.

The diagnostic workup employed clinical symptoms, serum thyroxine, TRAb, thyroid ultrasound and orbital computed tomography. TCR beta CDR3 amplification used RNA transcripts. The authors performed first-round RT-PCR with HTBI primers and then a second-round multiplex PCR. TCRdb passed the multiplex PCR reads through MiXCR, listing each CDR3 protein once. Altogether 600,000 to 950,000 distinct CDR3 sequences are present, around 40% being singletons, with the ten largest covering less than 55%. This CDR3 has 12 residues. The ends were cut back, 1 base at V and 4 bases at J, with 3 bases in the middle. Germline loops: CDR1 SGHDT, CDR2 YYEEEE. General study results and limits: Between ophthalmopathy and stable hyperthyroidism, a 13-signature model drew a separation with around 88% sensitivity and 70% to 84% specificity. Detected in blood as well were most expanded thyroid clonotypes with frequency above 0.001.

With respect to this clonotype: What it binds is not known.

The chain couples TRBV5-6 to TRBJ1-5; no reliable D call. The source of this sequence is an adult man with Graves' ophthalmopathy. The sample comprised peripheral blood. The CDR3 spells CASSLWNQPQHF. The CDR3 region has the DNA TGTGCCAGCAGCTTGTGGAATCAGCCCCAGCATTTT.